The entry that follows covers one TCR beta chain sequence. Methods used by the authors: From reference gene primer amplification, estimates of nucleated cell counts were derived. Sequenced by immunoSEQ multiplex PCR; TCRdb stores in-frame clones only, minus some. V and J calls and clone size are as listed in that table; D and trimming were resolved from the DNA. The data hold about 200,000 clones, with 80% to 90% observed a single time. The germline V gene encodes CDR1 MDHEN and CDR2 SYDVKM. The CDR3 sequence is 15 residues long. V dropped 6 bases and J dropped 7; count of bases not matched to a gene: 10. The entry originates in a study of blood T cell repertoires in COVID-19. Study in general: Spain, Italy and the United States supplied samples that represented acute and convalescent COVID-19. T cells, B-cell-depleted T cells, or PBMCs provided the cDNA or gDNA that served as material.

This sequence joins TRBV28 and TRBJ2-1, with TRBD1 matching over 9 bases. Sequencing was done on a sample of peripheral blood. The receptor was derived from a man aged 60 to 69 with acute or convalescent COVID-19. In nucleotides, the CDR3 is TGTGCCAGCAGGCGCTCAACAGGGGGCTGGAATGAGCAGTTCTTC. Translating gives CASRRSTGGWNEQFF.